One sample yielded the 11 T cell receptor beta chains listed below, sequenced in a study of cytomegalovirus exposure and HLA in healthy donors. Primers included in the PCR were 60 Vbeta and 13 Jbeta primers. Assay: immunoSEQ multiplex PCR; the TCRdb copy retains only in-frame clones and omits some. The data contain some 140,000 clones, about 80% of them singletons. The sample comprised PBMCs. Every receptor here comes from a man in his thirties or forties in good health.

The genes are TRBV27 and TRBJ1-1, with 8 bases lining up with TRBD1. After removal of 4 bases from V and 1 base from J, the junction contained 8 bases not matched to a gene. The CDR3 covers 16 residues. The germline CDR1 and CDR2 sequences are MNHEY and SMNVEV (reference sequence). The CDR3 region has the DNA TGTGCCAGCAGTTCAATGACAGGGGTATGGAACACTGAAGCTTTCTTT. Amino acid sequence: CASSSMTGVWNTEAFF.

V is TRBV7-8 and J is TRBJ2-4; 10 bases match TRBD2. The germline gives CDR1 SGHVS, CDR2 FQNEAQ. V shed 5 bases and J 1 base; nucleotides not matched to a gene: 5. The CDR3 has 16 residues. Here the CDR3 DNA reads TGTGCCAGCAGCCTAGGGACTAGCGTGGCCAAAAACATTCAGTACTTC. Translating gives CASSLGTSVAKNIQYF.

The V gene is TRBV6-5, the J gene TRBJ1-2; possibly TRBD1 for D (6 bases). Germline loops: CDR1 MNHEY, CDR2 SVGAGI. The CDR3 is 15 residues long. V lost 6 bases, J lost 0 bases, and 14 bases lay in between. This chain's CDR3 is CASSPLQGSNYGYTF. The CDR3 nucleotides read TGTGCCAGCAGCCCTCTACAGGGCTCTAACTATGGCTACACCTTC.

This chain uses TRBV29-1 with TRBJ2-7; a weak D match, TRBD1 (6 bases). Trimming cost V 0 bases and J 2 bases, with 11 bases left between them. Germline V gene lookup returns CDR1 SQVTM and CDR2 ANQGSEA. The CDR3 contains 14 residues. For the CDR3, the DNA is TGCAGCGTTGAAGACAGGGGCGACGCCTACGAGCAGTACTTC. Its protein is CSVEDRGDAYEQYF.

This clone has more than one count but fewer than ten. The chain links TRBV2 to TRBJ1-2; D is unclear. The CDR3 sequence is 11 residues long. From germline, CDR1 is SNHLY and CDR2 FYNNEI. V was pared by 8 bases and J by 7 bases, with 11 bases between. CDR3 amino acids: CASGQAGGYTF. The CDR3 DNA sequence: TGTGCCAGCGGGCAGGCGGGTGGCTACACCTTC.

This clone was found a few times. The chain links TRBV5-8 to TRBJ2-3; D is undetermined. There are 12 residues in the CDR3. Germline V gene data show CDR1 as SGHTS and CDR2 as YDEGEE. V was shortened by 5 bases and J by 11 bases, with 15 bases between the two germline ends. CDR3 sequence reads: CASSFSVRRQYF. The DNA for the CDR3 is TGTGCCAGCAGTTTTTCGGTCCGGAGGCAGTATTTT.

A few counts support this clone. CDR3 bases: TGTGCCACCAGCCCAGGGAGGGGACACCGGACTAGTTTTTTCTACGAGCAGTACTTC. Protein product: CATSPGRGHRTSFFYEQYF. The gene calls are TRBV15 and TRBJ2-7; D possibly corresponds to TRBD2 (7 bases). Trimming removed 5 bases from V and 3 bases from J, with 29 bases in between. This CDR3 is 19 amino acids long. Germline V CDR1 and CDR2: LNHNV, YYDKDF (reference sequence).

CDR3 DNA: TGTGCCAGTAGTTTAGGCGGGAGCTCCTACAATGAGCAGTTCTTC. The encoded protein is CASSLGGSSYNEQFF. The gene calls are TRBV19 and TRBJ2-1; 7 bases map to TRBD2. Germline V gene data show CDR1 as LNHDA and CDR2 as SQIVND (reference sequence). This CDR3 has 15 amino acids. Trimming removed 5 bases from V and 0 bases from J; junction bases left unmatched: 4. Full variable domain (remainder filled in from reference TRBV19 and TRBJ2-1): DGGITQSPKYLFRKEGQNVTLSCEQNLNHDAMYWYRQDPGQGLRLIYYSQIVNDFQKGDIAEGYSVSREKKESFPLTVTSAQKNPTAFYLCASSLGGSSYNEQFFGPGTRLTVL.

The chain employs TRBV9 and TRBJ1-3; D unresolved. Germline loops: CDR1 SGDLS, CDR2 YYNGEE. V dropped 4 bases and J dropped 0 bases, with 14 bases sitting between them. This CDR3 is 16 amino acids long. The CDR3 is CASSLTAGGSGNTIYF. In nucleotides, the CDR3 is TGTGCCAGCAGCCTCACGGCCGGAGGCTCTGGAAACACCATATATTTT. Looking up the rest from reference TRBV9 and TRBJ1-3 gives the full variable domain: DSGVTQTPKHLITATGQRVTLRCSPRSGDLSVYWYQQSLDQGLQFLIQYYNGEERAKGNILERFSAQQFPDLHSELNLSSLELGDSALYFCASSLTAGGSGNTIYFGEGSWLTVV.

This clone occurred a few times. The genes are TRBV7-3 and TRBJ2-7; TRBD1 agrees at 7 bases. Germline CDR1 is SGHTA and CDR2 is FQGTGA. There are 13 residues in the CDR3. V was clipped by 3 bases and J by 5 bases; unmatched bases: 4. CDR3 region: CASSLRDRDEQYF. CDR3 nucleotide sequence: TGTGCCAGCAGCTTGCGAGACAGGGACGAGCAGTACTTC.

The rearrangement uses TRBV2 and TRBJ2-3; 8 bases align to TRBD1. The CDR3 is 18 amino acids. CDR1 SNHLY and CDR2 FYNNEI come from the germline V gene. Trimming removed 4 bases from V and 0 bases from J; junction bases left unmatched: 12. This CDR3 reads CASSVHLDRDGSTDTQYF. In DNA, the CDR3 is TGTGCCAGCAGTGTCCACCTGGACAGGGACGGGAGCACAGATACGCAGTATTTT.